The 7 T cell receptor beta chains listed next were all sequenced from one sample in a study of cytomegalovirus exposure and HLA in healthy donors. Vbeta (60) and Jbeta (13) primers were used in the PCR. Clones were read by immunoSEQ multiplex PCR, and TCRdb kept only the in-frame ones, dropping some. Its listing shows 30,000 to 35,000 clones. What was sequenced was PBMCs. All receptors come from a man aged 35-49 years in good health and CMV-seronegative.

The chain carries TRBV7-6 and TRBJ1-1; D is ambiguous. V gave up 1 base and J gave up 7 bases, with 10 bases separating them. The germline CDR1 and CDR2 sequences are SGHVS and FNYEAQ. This CDR3 has 13 residues. The CDR3 DNA sequence: TGTGCCAGCAGCTTAGATCGGGGATATGAAGCTTTCTTT. Translation gives CASSLDRGYEAFF.

V gene TRBV11-3 combines with J gene TRBJ2-3, with 10 bases that match TRBD2. J lost 5 bases, V lost 3 bases, and 8 bases had no gene match. CDR1 SGHNT and CDR2 YENEEA come from the germline V gene. This CDR3 spans 16 amino acids. The CDR3 nucleotides are TGTGCCAGCAGCTTCCAGAGAGCGGGAGGGGGAGATACGCAGTATTTT. Amino acid sequence: CASSFQRAGGGDTQYF.

The chain joins TRBV4-2 to TRBJ1-1, with D tentatively TRBD1 (5 bases). The CDR3 is made up of 13 amino acids. Trimming left V 0 bases short and J 8 bases short, with 10 bases between. Germline lookup yields CDR1 LGHNA and CDR2 YNFKEQ. The CDR3 sequence: CASSQDWQGEAFF. The CDR3 DNA reads as TGTGCCAGCAGCCAAGATTGGCAGGGAGAAGCTTTCTTT.

The rearrangement uses TRBV30 and TRBJ1-5; possible D gene TRBD1, 5 bases. This CDR3 has 16 residues. Germline V gives CDR1 GTSNPN, CDR2 SVGIG (reference sequence). Trimming cost V 0 bases and J 4 bases, with 16 bases left between them. The CDR3 loop is CAWSVKGREGNQPQHF. For the CDR3, the DNA is TGTGCCTGGAGTGTAAAAGGCAGGGAGGGGAATCAGCCCCAGCATTTT. The variable domain in full, with the rest retrieved from reference TRBV30 and TRBJ1-5, is SQTIHQWPATLVQPVGSPLSLECTVEGTSNPNLYWYRQAAGRGLQLLFYSVGIGQISSEVPQNLSASRPQDRQFILSSKKLLLSDSGFYLCAWSVKGREGNQPQHFGDGTRLSIL.

The J gene is TRBJ2-2, the V gene TRBV7-2, with 12 bases fitting TRBD1. CDR1 is SGHTA and CDR2 is FQGNSA in the germline V gene. V dropped 5 bases and J dropped 3; count of bases not matched to a gene: 4. The CDR3 extends over 16 amino acids. The CDR3 region is CASSLGQGAHTGELFF. The CDR3 DNA reads as TGTGCCAGCAGCCTGGGACAGGGGGCGCACACCGGGGAGCTGTTTTTT.

The gene calls are TRBV29-1 and TRBJ2-3; 9 bases are shared with TRBD2. This CDR3 contains 16 residues. Trimming removed 4 bases from V and 1 base from J; junction bases left unmatched: 9. Germline V lookup: CDR1 SQVTM, CDR2 ANQGSEA. The CDR3 is CSVGGREGRGTDTQYF. CDR3 in DNA: TGCAGCGTTGGAGGGCGGGAGGGCCGGGGCACAGATACGCAGTATTTT.

The chain combines TRBV30 with TRBJ2-1, with 12 bases lining up with TRBD2. This CDR3 region has 17 residues. With V trimmed by 1 base and J by 6 bases, 10 bases remained unmatched. Germline assignment: CDR1 GTSNPN and CDR2 SVGIG (reference sequence). The DNA of the CDR3 is TGTGCCTGGAGTGGGGTCGTGACTAGCGGGAGTTCCAATGAGCAGTTCTTC. It codes for CAWSGVVTSGSSNEQFF.